Below, one T cell receptor (beta chain) is given with its context. The data are from a study of OX40 agonist ivuxolimab in advanced cancers. Study in general: Patients received intravenous ivuxolimab every 2 weeks at 0.01 to 10 mg/kg.

The ends were cut back, 6 bases at V and 1 base at J, with 9 bases in the middle. Germline V gene data show CDR1 as LNHDA and CDR2 as SQIVND (reference sequence). The CDR3 runs to 13 residues. The assay was immunoSEQ multiplex PCR, and TCRdb's table has in-frame clones only and misses some. The sample records about 19,000 clones, over 75% being singletons. Sequenced here: CD4+ or CD8+ T cells sorted from blood, sampled in a trial of the OX40 agonist ivuxolimab. This TCR derives from an adult with an advanced solid tumor such as melanoma, head and neck, liver or kidney cancer. V is TRBV19 and J is TRBJ1-1; D unresolved. CDR3: CASSPTGNTEAFF. The DNA for the CDR3 is TGTGCCAGTAGCCCCACTGGGAACACTGAAGCTTTCTTT.